These T cell receptor beta chains were read from a single sample in a study of blood T cell repertoires in COVID-19. TCRdb keeps only in-frame clones here, not all; method: immunoSEQ multiplex PCR. This table holds approximately 100,000 clones, 85% to 90% found once. Sequenced input: peripheral blood. The source of these receptors is a human donor with acute or convalescent COVID-19. The donor label of this sample is uncertain. Both conserved end residues are part of each CDR3. Fields, in order: J gene, D gene, clone size, V gene, CDR3 DNA, CDR3 protein. A D gene is named only where the DNA matches it firmly. Rows give clone size only sometimes, using once, few, many, or a class for an expanded clone.

TRBJ2-2 | NA | NA | TRBV6-6 | TGTGCCAGCATCGGCGGGTCCGGGGAGCTGTTTTTT | CASIGGSGELFF
TRBJ2-1 | TRBD1 | NA | TRBV19 | TGTGCCAGTATGAAGGGACAGGCTAACAATGAGCAGTTCTTC | CASMKGQANNEQFF
TRBJ1-2 | NA | NA | TRBV5-1 | TGCGCCAGCAGCTTGGTTCAGGGATCCTCCTATGGCTACACCTTC | CASSLVQGSSYGYTF
TRBJ1-1 | NA | NA | TRBV30 | TGTGCCTGGCGGGAAGTGGTTGAAGCTTTCTTT | CAWREVVEAFF
TRBJ1-6 | TRBD1 | NA | TRBV5-1 | TGCGCCAGCAGTCAACAGGGACAGACAAACTCACCCCTCCACTTT | CASSQQGQTNSPLHF
TRBJ2-7 | TRBD2 | NA | TRBV5-8 | TGTGCCAGCAGAGTAACTAGCGGACCCTCCTACGAGCAGTACTTC | CASRVTSGPSYEQYF
TRBJ1-6 | NA | once | TRBV25-1 | TGTGCCAGCAGTGAAACTGGGAGCTCCTATAATTCACCCCTCCACTTT | CASSETGSSYNSPLHF
TRBJ1-1 | TRBD1 | NA | TRBV4-2 | TGTGCCAGCAGCCCGCACACCGCGACAGGGAAGAACACTGAAGCTTTCTTT | CASSPHTATGKNTEAFF
TRBJ1-2 | NA | NA | TRBV6-4 | TGTGCCAGCAGTGACTCCGCGGGCGGACGTGGCTACACCTTC | CASSDSAGGRGYTF
TRBJ1-1 | NA | few | TRBV7-9 | TGTGCCAGCATCGAACAGGGTGCGGACACTGAAGCTTTCTTT | CASIEQGADTEAFF
TRBJ1-1 | NA | NA | TRBV12-5 | TGTGCTAGTGGTTTGGCCCAAGGTGGGGGCTCACACGGGAACACTGAAGCTTTCTTT | CASGLAQGGGSHGNTEAFF
TRBJ1-2 | NA | NA | TRBV7-9 | TGTGCCAGCAGCTCGACAAGACAGACGGCGCGCTATGGCTACACCTTC | CASSSTRQTARYGYTF
TRBJ2-5 | TRBD1 | NA | TRBV7-2 | TGTGCCAGCAGCTTATATGCAGGGGGCTTGGAGACCCAGTACTTC | CASSLYAGGLETQYF
TRBJ2-5 | TRBD1 | NA | TRBV6-6 | TGTGCCAGCAGCAAAGACAGGGGGGTCGAGACCCAGTACTTC | CASSKDRGVETQYF
TRBJ2-2 | TRBD2 | NA | TRBV5-1 | TGCGCCAGCAGCTCGCTAGCGGGGGGATTGAACACCGGGGAGCTGTTTTTT | CASSSLAGGLNTGELFF
TRBJ1-4 | NA | NA | TRBV6-2/TRBV6-3 | TGTGCCAGCAGTTACTCATCTGGTCGGGGTGAAAAACTGTTTTTT | CASSYSSGRGEKLFF
TRBJ2-7 | NA | once | TRBV7-9 | TGTGCCAGCAAGGGGGGGAACCTTCTTGAGGAGCAGTACTTC | CASKGGNLLEEQYF
TRBJ2-3 | TRBD2 | NA | TRBV5-1 | TGCGCCAGCTCGCTGGGGCGGGCTAGCGGAAGCACAGATACGCAGTATTTT | CASSLGRASGSTDTQYF
TRBJ2-2 | TRBD2 | NA | TRBV4-3 | TGCGCCAGCAGCCAAGAATCGCTAGCGGGACTGAACACCGGGGAGCTGTTTTTT | CASSQESLAGLNTGELFF
TRBJ2-3 | NA | NA | TRBV9 | TGTGCCAGCAGCGTAGCTCAGATAGATACGCAGTATTTT | CASSVAQIDTQYF
TRBJ1-2 | NA | NA | TRBV7-8 | TGTGCCAGCAGTCGACTCGGTCGTTCTAACTATGGCTACACCTTC | CASSRLGRSNYGYTF
TRBJ2-3 | TRBD1 | NA | TRBV6-1 | TGTGCCAGCAGTGTGACAGGGAGACGCTCCACAGATACGCAGTATTTT | CASSVTGRRSTDTQYF
TRBJ2-7 | NA | NA | TRBV4-1 | TGCGCCAGCAGCGAAGTAACAGGGAACGAGCAGTACTTC | CASSEVTGNEQYF
TRBJ2-7 | TRBD1 | NA | TRBV6-5 | TGTGCCAGCAGGGCCGGCTTGACAGGGATCTACGAGCAGTACTTC | CASRAGLTGIYEQYF
TRBJ1-4 | NA | few | TRBV5-1 | TGCGCCAGCAGCTTAGGAGGCGGGGGCGAAAAACTGTTTTTT | CASSLGGGGEKLFF
TRBJ1-5 | TRBD1 | NA | TRBV7-2 | TGTGCCAGCAGCCCACAGGGGAATAGCAATCAGCCCCAGCATTTT | CASSPQGNSNQPQHF
TRBJ2-2 | TRBD2 | NA | TRBV7-8 | TGTGCCAGCAGCTTAGACGTTGCGGGGGGGCAAAGCGGGGAGCTGTTTTTT | CASSLDVAGGQSGELFF